The 3 T cell receptor beta chains below all came from one sample that was sequenced in a study of blood T cell repertoires in COVID-19. Clones were read by immunoSEQ multiplex PCR, and TCRdb kept only the in-frame ones, dropping some. This repertoire shows about 150,000 clones, around 91% found once; its top ten account for around 3.3%. Sequenced: peripheral blood. The receptors shown here come from a woman between 55 and 75 years old with active COVID-19.

V is TRBV5-6 and J is TRBJ2-7, with 8 bases matching TRBD2. V was pared by 4 bases and J by 5 bases, with 11 bases of the junction left unmatched. CDR3 size: 15 residues. Germline CDR1 SGHDT, CDR2 YYEEEE. CDR3 region: CASSISGGPENEQYF. The CDR3 DNA reads TGTGCCAGCAGCATCTCGGGGGGGCCAGAAAACGAGCAGTACTTC.

CDR3 loop: CATSRDRVISGEQYF. CDR3 coding DNA: TGTGCCACCAGCAGAGACAGGGTCATTTCGGGTGAGCAGTACTTC. V and J are TRBV15 and TRBJ2-7; D possibly corresponds to TRBD1 (5 bases). Deletions cut 0 bases from V and 7 bases from J, with 16 bases between. The CDR3 runs 15 residues. Germline CDR1 is LNHNV and CDR2 is YYDKDF (reference sequence).

The chain uses TRBV18 and TRBJ2-5; 10 bases line up with TRBD2. The CDR3 loop spans 18 amino acids. The V and J ends lost 5 bases and 1 base, in that order; junction bases with no gene match: 13. CDR1 KGHSH and CDR2 LQKENI come from the germline V gene. CDR3: CASSSVASGRGSQETQYF. The CDR3 nucleotides read TGTGCCAGCTCATCGGTCGCTAGCGGGAGAGGTTCCCAAGAGACCCAGTACTTC. Using reference TRBV18 and TRBJ2-5 for the parts outside the CDR3, the full variable domain is NAGVMQNPRHLVRRRGQEARLRCSPMKGHSHVYWYRQLPEEGLKFMVYLQKENIIDESGMPKERFSAEFPKEGPSILRIQQVVRGDSAAYFCASSSVASGRGSQETQYFGPGTRLLVL.